Listed here are 16 T cell receptor beta chains from one sample, sequenced in a study of cytomegalovirus exposure and HLA in healthy donors. The primer mix had 60 Vbeta and 13 Jbeta primers. Data came from immunoSEQ multiplex PCR; TCRdb stores just in-frame clones and leaves some out. The repertoire consists of about 120,000 clones, with 50% to 70% occurring once and the leading ten covering roughly 10%. The material sequenced was PBMCs. Source of these receptors: a woman aged 40 to 50 in good health and CMV-seropositive.

V and J are TRBV4-1 and TRBJ2-7; 8 bases match TRBD2. Losses at the gene ends were 0 bases for V and 3 bases for J; bases not matched to a gene: 10. This CDR3 has 17 residues. The germline gives CDR1 MGHRA, CDR2 YSYEKL. The CDR3, as DNA: TGCGCCAGCAGCCAAGAGCTAGCGGGTATCCAAGTCTACGAGCAGTACTTC. Protein sequence: CASSQELAGIQVYEQYF.

This clone was detected only a few times. J is TRBJ2-3 and V is TRBV7-9; the match to TRBD2 covers 8 bases. Germline V lookup: CDR1 SEHNR, CDR2 FQNEAQ (reference sequence). With V trimmed by 3 bases and J by 6 bases, 5 bases remained unmatched. The CDR3 has 14 amino acids. The CDR3 loop reads CASSLGLGADTQYF. CDR3 bases: TGTGCCAGCAGCTTGGGACTAGGGGCGGATACGCAGTATTTT.

The chain recombines TRBV4-3 with TRBJ2-1; tentatively, D is TRBD2 (6 bases). The CDR3 contains 16 residues. Trimming stripped 0 bases from V and 8 bases from J, with 17 bases between. Looked up from germline, CDR1 is LGHNA and CDR2 is YSLEER. CDR3 DNA: TGCGCCAGCAGCCAAGAGTCGACTAGGGGTTGGGATGAGCAGTTCTTC. It yields the protein CASSQESTRGWDEQFF.

The chain is built from TRBV7-2 and TRBJ2-6; a weak D match, TRBD2 (5 bases). The CDR3 has 12 residues. Germline V gives CDR1 SGHTA, CDR2 FQGNSA. V lost 3 bases and J 11 bases, leaving 8 bases between the germline ends. Here the CDR3 DNA reads TGTGCCAGCAGCTTTCTCGGGGACGTCCTGACTTTC. Its protein is CASSFLGDVLTF.

This clone was seen a single time. The J gene is TRBJ1-1, the V gene TRBV28; a weak D match, TRBD1 (5 bases). Germline V gene lookup returns CDR1 MDHEN and CDR2 SYDVKM. The CDR3 contains 17 residues. The V gene lost 2 bases and the J gene lost 0 bases, with 16 bases spanning the gap. The CDR3 sequence is CASSLRAGFSLNTEAFF. The DNA of the CDR3 is TGTGCCAGCAGTTTAAGGGCAGGGTTCTCCTTGAACACTGAAGCTTTCTTT.

In this sample, this clone turned up a few times. This chain links TRBV5-4 with TRBJ2-7; 7 bases match TRBD1. The ends lost 4 bases at V and 3 bases at J; junction bases unmatched: 7. Germline V gene data show CDR1 as SGHNT and CDR2 as YYREEE (reference sequence). This CDR3 is 14 amino acids long. CDR3: CASSTGQRFYEQYF. In nucleotides, the CDR3 is TGTGCCAGCAGCACGGGACAGCGGTTCTACGAGCAGTACTTC.

The genes are TRBV9 and TRBJ1-2, with D possibly matching TRBD1 (5 bases). Looked up from germline, CDR1 is SGDLS and CDR2 is YYNGEE. V was cut by 4 bases and J by 2 bases, with 12 bases left in between. This CDR3 contains 14 residues. The CDR3 sequence is CASSPGGRNYGYTF. The CDR3, as DNA: TGTGCCAGCAGCCCCGGGGGACGGAACTATGGCTACACCTTC.

The CDR3 bases are TGTGCCAGCAGTTACTCGGGCAGGGGGATCGAGCAGTACTTC. This codes for CASSYSGRGIEQYF. The rearrangement joins TRBV6-5 to TRBJ2-7; TRBD1 aligns across 7 bases. CDR3 length: 14 residues. J was trimmed by 6 bases and V by 0 bases; bases with no gene match: 5. From germline, CDR1 is MNHEY and CDR2 SVGAGI.

The V call is TRBV6-5, the J call TRBJ1-3; D call uncertain. From germline, CDR1 is MNHEY and CDR2 SVGAGI. V was trimmed by 1 base and J by 1 base, leaving 11 bases between them. This CDR3 has 16 amino acids. The CDR3 DNA sequence: TGTGCCAGCAGTTACTACACGTCGGGGTCTGGAAACACCATATATTTT. Translating gives CASSYYTSGSGNTIYF.

The V gene is TRBV7-8, the J gene TRBJ1-1; TRBD1 aligns across 8 bases. The ends lost 3 bases at V and 1 base at J; junction bases unmatched: 7. Germline loops: CDR1 SGHVS, CDR2 FQNEAQ. This CDR3 has 16 amino acids. The CDR3: CASSLSGGLGNTEAFF. The CDR3 bases are TGTGCCAGCAGCTTGTCAGGGGGCCTGGGGAACACTGAAGCTTTCTTT.

There are a few counts of this clone. This specimen includes other DNA sequences encoding the same CDR3. The V call is TRBV15, the J call TRBJ2-7, with 7 nucleotides matching TRBD2. The germline gives CDR1 LNHNV, CDR2 YYDKDF (reference sequence). The CDR3 length is 14 residues. The V gene end was trimmed by 5 bases and the J gene end by 9 bases; junction bases not matched to a gene: 13. CDR3 amino acids: CATSPTPTSDRQYF. The CDR3 DNA reads TGTGCCACCAGCCCAACCCCTACTAGCGACCGGCAGTACTTC.

The chain combines TRBV5-1 with TRBJ1-3, with D unresolved. CDR3 length equals 15 residues. V gave up 1 base and J gave up 4 bases, with 12 bases separating them. Germline CDR1 reads SGHRS; CDR2 reads YFSETQ. This chain's CDR3 is CASSLLVASGNTIYF. As DNA, the CDR3 is TGCGCCAGCAGCTTGTTGGTAGCATCCGGAAACACCATATATTTT. The entire variable domain, with the rest obtained from reference TRBV5-1 and TRBJ1-3, is as follows: KAGVTQTPRYLIKTRGQQVTLSCSPISGHRSVSWYQQTPGQGLQFLFEYFSETQRNKGNFPGRFSGRQFSNSRSEMNVSTLELGDSALYLCASSLLVASGNTIYFGEGSWLTVV.

The chain carries TRBV25-1 and TRBJ1-3; a weak D match, TRBD1 (5 bases). The V end was cut by 6 bases, the J end by 7 bases, with 13 bases between. Germline V gene lookup returns CDR1 MGHDK and CDR2 SYGVNS. CDR3 length: 13 amino acids. CDR3 in amino acids: CASRQGTWNTIYF. For the CDR3, the DNA is TGTGCCAGCAGGCAGGGTACGTGGAACACCATATATTTT.

This clone has only a few counts. The chain recombines TRBV29-1 with TRBJ2-3, with TRBD2 identical over 9 bases. The CDR3 has 14 amino acids. Germline loops: CDR1 SQVTM, CDR2 ANQGSEA. With 7 bases clipped from V and 5 bases from J, the junction kept 10 bases outside the gene matches. The CDR3 here is CSASPSGMGDTQYF. The DNA for the CDR3 is TGCAGCGCTTCCCCTAGCGGGATGGGAGATACGCAGTATTTT.

The chain recombines TRBV29-1 with TRBJ1-2; 9 bases are shared with TRBD1. Germline V gives CDR1 SQVTM, CDR2 ANQGSEA. The CDR3 extends over 15 amino acids. V was pared by 6 bases and J by 0 bases, with 8 bases of the junction left unmatched. The CDR3: CSVIGTGNSNYGYTF. The CDR3 DNA is TGCAGCGTCATAGGGACAGGGAATTCTAACTATGGCTACACCTTC.

In its sample, this clone was seen a few times. V usage is TRBV10-3 and J usage is TRBJ1-3; D gene unclear. V was shortened by 6 bases and J by 0 bases, with 9 bases between the two germline ends. This CDR3 comprises 14 residues. Per the germline V gene, CDR1 is ENHRY and CDR2 is SYGVKD. The CDR3 nucleotides read TGTGCCATCAGAAGCGCGAACTCTGGAAACACCATATATTTT. Its protein is CAIRSANSGNTIYF.